This T cell receptor (beta chain) comes out of a study of graft-versus-host responses after intestinal transplantation. In the study overall: Those transplanted obtained multivisceral, liver-intestinal, or isolated intestinal grafts. For around 3 years after anti-thymocyte globulin induction, all recipients took tacrolimus and steroids.

This CDR3 has 17 amino acids. Trimming cost V 6 bases and J 3 bases; bases outside gene matches: 5. CDR1 and CDR2 (germline): SEHNR, FQNEAQ (reference sequence). Sequencing was performed with immunoSEQ multiplex PCR; in TCRdb, only in-frame clones are kept and a portion is missing. The table records about 120,000 clones, about 93% of them present only once. Comments on this clone: Its specificity is unknown.

Findings and caveats of the study: Detected in recipient marrow were GvH clones, some of which were first observed in ileum or blood. Early after transplant, HvG declines were associated with peak levels of circulating GvH clones.

This clonotype was sampled from a human donor who received an intestinal transplant. The chain joins TRBV7-9 to TRBJ2-1; 16 bases match TRBD2. Here the sequenced sample was unstimulated CD4+ T cells sorted from spleen or lymph node cells, taken before intestinal transplant. The CDR3 bases are TGTGCCAGCAGGGGACTAGCGGGAGGGGACAGCTACAATGAGCAGTTCTTC. Protein product: CASRGLAGGDSYNEQFF.